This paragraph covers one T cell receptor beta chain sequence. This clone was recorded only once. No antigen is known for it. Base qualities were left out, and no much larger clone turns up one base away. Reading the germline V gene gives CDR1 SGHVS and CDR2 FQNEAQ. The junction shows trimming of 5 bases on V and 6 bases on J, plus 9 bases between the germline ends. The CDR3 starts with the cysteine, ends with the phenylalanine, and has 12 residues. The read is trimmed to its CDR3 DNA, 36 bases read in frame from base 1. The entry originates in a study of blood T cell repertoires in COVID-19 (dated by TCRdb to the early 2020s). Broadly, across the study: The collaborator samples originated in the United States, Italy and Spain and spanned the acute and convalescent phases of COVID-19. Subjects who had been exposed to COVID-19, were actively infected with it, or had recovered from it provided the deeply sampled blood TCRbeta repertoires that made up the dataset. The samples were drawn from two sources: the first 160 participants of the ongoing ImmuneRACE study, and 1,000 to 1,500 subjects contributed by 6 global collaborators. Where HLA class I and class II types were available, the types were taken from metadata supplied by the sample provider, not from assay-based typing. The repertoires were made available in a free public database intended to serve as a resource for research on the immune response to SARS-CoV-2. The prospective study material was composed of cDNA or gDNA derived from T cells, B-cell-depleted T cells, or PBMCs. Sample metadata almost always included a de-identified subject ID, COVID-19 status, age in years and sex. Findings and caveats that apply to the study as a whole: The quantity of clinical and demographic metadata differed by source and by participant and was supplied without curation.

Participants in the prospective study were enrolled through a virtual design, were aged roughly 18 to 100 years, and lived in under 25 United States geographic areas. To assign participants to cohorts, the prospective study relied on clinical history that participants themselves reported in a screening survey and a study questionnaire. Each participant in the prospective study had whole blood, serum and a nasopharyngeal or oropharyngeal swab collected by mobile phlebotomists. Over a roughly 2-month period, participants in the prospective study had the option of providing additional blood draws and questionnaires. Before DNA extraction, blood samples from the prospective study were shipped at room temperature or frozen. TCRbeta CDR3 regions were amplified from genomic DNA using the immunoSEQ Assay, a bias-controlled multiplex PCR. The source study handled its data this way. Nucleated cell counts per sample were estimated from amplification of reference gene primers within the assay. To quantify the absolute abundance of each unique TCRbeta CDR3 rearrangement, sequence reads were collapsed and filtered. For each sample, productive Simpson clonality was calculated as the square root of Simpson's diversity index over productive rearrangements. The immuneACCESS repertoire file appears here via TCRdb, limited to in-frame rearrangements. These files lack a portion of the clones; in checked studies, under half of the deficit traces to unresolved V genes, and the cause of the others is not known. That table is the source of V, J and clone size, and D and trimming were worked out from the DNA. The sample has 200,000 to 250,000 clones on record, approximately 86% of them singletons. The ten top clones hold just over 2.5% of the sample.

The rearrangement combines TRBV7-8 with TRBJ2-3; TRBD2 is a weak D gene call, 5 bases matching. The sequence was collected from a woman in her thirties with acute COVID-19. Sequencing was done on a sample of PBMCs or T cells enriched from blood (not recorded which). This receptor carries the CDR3 CASSRTRDTQYF. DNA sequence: TGTGCCAGCAGCCGAACTAGGGATACGCAGTATTTT.